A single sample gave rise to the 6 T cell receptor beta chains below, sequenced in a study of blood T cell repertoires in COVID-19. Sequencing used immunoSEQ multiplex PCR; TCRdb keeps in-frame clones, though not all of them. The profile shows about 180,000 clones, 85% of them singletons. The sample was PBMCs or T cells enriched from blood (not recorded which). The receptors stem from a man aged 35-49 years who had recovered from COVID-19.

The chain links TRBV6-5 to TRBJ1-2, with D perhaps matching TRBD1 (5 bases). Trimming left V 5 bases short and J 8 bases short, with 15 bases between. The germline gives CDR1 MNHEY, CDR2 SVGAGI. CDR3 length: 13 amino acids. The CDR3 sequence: CASSPGPGRGYTF. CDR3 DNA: TGTGCCAGCAGTCCGGGGCCCGGGAGGGGCTACACCTTC.

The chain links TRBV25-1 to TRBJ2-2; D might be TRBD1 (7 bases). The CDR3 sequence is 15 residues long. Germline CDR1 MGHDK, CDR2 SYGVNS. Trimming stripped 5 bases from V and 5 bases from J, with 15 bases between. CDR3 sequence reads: CASSRGTAPTGELFF. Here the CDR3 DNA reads TGTGCCAGCAGTCGGGGGACAGCCCCAACCGGGGAGCTGTTTTTT.

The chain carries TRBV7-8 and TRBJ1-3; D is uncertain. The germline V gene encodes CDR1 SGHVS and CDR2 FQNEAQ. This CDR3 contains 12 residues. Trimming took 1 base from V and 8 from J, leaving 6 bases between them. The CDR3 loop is CASSLVSDTIYF. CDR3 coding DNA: TGTGCCAGCAGCTTAGTTTCGGACACCATATATTTT. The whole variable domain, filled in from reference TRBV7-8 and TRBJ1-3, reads GAGVSQSPRYKVAKRGQDVALRCDPISGHVSLFWYQQALGQGPEFLTYFQNEAQLDKSGLPSDRFFAERPEGSVSTLKIQRTQQEDSAVYLCASSLVSDTIYFGEGSWLTVV.

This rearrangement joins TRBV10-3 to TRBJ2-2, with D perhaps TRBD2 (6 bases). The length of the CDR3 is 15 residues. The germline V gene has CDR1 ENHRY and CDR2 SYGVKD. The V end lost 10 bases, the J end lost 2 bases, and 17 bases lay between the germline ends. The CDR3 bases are TGTGCCACCACCGGGAGCGGCCCCAACACCGGGGAGCTGTTTTTT. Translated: CATTGSGPNTGELFF.

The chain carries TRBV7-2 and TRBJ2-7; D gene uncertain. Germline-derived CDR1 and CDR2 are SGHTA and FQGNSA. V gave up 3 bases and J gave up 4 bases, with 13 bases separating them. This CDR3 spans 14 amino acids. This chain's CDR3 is CASSFRTTSYEQYF. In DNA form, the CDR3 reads TGTGCCAGCAGCTTTCGAACTACGAGTTACGAGCAGTACTTC.

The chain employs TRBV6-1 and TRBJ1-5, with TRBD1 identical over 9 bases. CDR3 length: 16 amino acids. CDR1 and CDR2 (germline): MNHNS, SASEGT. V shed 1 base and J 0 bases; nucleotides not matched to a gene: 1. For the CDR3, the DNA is TGTGCCAGCAGTGAAGACAGGGGGCTTAGCAATCAGCCCCAGCATTTT. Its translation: CASSEDRGLSNQPQHF.